Each of the 31 T cell receptor beta chains below was sequenced from the same sample in a study of blood T cell repertoires in COVID-19. Using immunoSEQ multiplex PCR, the repertoire was profiled, and TCRdb retains in-frame clones only, with some absent. The sample lists tens of thousands of clones, 70% to 90% occurring once. The sample was peripheral blood. The receptors were sampled from a human donor in a cohort sampled during active COVID-19. The donor label of this sample is uncertain.

The chain uses TRBV9 and TRBJ2-3, with D maybe TRBD1 (6 bases). The germline CDR1 and CDR2 sequences are SGDLS and YYNGEE. The length of the CDR3 is 16 residues. Deletions cut 0 bases from V and 3 bases from J, with 14 bases between. The CDR3, as DNA: TGTGCCAGCAGCGTAGCCCGAACACAGGGAACAGATACGCAGTATTTT. Translation gives CASSVARTQGTDTQYF.

The CDR3 loop reads CASSPGLAGKLEQFF. In DNA form, the CDR3 reads TGTGCCAGCAGCCCGGGACTAGCGGGGAAGTTGGAGCAGTTCTTC. J is TRBJ2-1 and V is TRBV7-7, with TRBD2 matching over 13 bases. This CDR3 spans 15 amino acids. The germline V gene has CDR1 SSHAT and CDR2 FNYEAQ (reference sequence). The ends lost 5 bases at V and 10 bases at J; junction bases unmatched: 8.

The V call is TRBV4-2, the J call TRBJ1-3; weak D call: TRBD1 (5 bases). CDR1 LGHNA and CDR2 YNFKEQ come from the germline V gene. There are 16 residues in the CDR3. Trimming cost V 3 bases and J 0 bases, with 12 bases left between them. The CDR3 sequence is CASSQEGTISGNTIYF. CDR3 bases: TGTGCCAGCAGCCAGGAGGGGACCATCTCTGGAAACACCATATATTTT.

The chain is built from TRBV4-2 and TRBJ1-6, with D possibly being TRBD1 (6 bases). The CDR3 consists of 17 residues. Trimming shortened V by 0 bases and J by 10 bases, and 19 bases separated the two germline ends. The germline CDR1 and CDR2 sequences are LGHNA and YNFKEQ. The CDR3 nucleotides read TGTGCCAGCAGCCAAGATGTTATATCAGGGGATTACTCACCCCTCCACTTT. Residues: CASSQDVISGDYSPLHF.

This clone was detected only a few times. CDR3 in DNA: TGTGCCAGCAGCCCCGTACAGGGGGTTAACGAGCAGTACTTC. Translating it yields CASSPVQGVNEQYF. V and J are TRBV3-1 (or the pseudogene TRBV3-2) and TRBJ2-7, with 8 nucleotides matching TRBD1. This CDR3 is built from 14 residues. V lost 4 bases and J lost 5; bases outside the gene matches: 7. The germline CDR1 and CDR2 sequences are LGHDT and YNNKEL (reference sequence).

The chain is built from TRBV5-1 and TRBJ1-1; D may be TRBD1 (6 bases). The V end lost 0 bases, the J end lost 5 bases, and 14 bases lay between the germline ends. The CDR3 has 15 amino acids. Germline CDR1 and CDR2: SGHRS and YFSETQ. The DNA of the CDR3 is TGCGCCAGCAGCTTGGCGGGGGGGCGGGGGACTGAAGCTTTCTTT. Amino acids: CASSLAGGRGTEAFF.

The chain carries TRBV30 and TRBJ1-4; D remains unclear. V gave up 2 bases and J gave up 3 bases, with 10 bases separating them. This CDR3 has 14 residues. CDR1 GTSNPN and CDR2 SVGIG come from the germline V gene (reference sequence). CDR3 DNA sequence: TGTGCCTGGAGTTCGTGGGCGTCTAATGAAAAACTGTTTTTT. This gives the protein CAWSSWASNEKLFF.

The count of this clone is one. The V call is TRBV5-1, the J call TRBJ2-5, with a weak D call TRBD2 (6 bases). The V gene lost 3 bases and the J gene lost 1 base, with 13 bases spanning the gap. The germline V gene has CDR1 SGHRS and CDR2 YFSETQ. The CDR3 sequence is 15 residues long. The CDR3 bases are TGCGCCAGCAGCTCCGGAACGGGAGCCCAAGAGACCCAGTACTTC. Translated: CASSSGTGAQETQYF.

V usage is TRBV6-5 and J usage is TRBJ1-5; TRBD1 agrees at 7 bases. CDR1 is MNHEY, CDR2 SVGAGI, per germline. The CDR3 covers 14 residues. V lost 5 bases and J lost 7; bases outside the gene matches: 8. The CDR3 is CASSIDRVLQPQHF. CDR3 nucleotides: TGTGCCAGCAGTATCGACAGGGTCTTGCAGCCCCAGCATTTT.

The sample holds one count of this clone. This chain uses TRBV5-1 with TRBJ2-2; a possible D gene is TRBD2 (6 bases). The CDR3 has 15 residues. Germline CDR1 reads SGHRS; CDR2 reads YFSETQ. V lost 3 bases to trimming and J lost 1 base, with 10 bases between them. The CDR3: CASSSGGENTGELFF. As DNA, the CDR3 is TGCGCCAGCAGCTCTGGCGGGGAGAACACCGGGGAGCTGTTTTTT.

The CDR3 DNA follows: TGTGCCAGCAGCTTAGCGGTTAACCTCGGTGGGGCCACAGATACGCAGTATTTT. Protein: CASSLAVNLGGATDTQYF. V usage is TRBV7-8 and J usage is TRBJ2-3; TRBD1 might be the D (5 bases). CDR3 size: 18 residues. V shed 0 bases and J shed 2 bases, with 18 bases lying between them. Germline CDR1 and CDR2: SGHVS and FQNEAQ. Full variable domain (missing parts from reference TRBV7-8 and TRBJ2-3): GAGVSQSPRYKVAKRGQDVALRCDPISGHVSLFWYQQALGQGPEFLTYFQNEAQLDKSGLPSDRFFAERPEGSVSTLKIQRTQQEDSAVYLCASSLAVNLGGATDTQYFGPGTRLTVL.

A single count supports this clone. The V call is TRBV5-4, the J call TRBJ2-4, with TRBD1 matching 7 bases. With 4 bases clipped from V and 8 bases from J, the junction kept 9 bases outside the gene matches. The CDR3 extends over 14 amino acids. CDR1 is SGHNT and CDR2 is YYREEE in the germline V gene (reference sequence). CDR3 sequence (DNA): TGTGCCAGCAGCCCGGTAAGGGGGCAGGACATTCAGTACTTC. Amino acid sequence: CASSPVRGQDIQYF.

The CDR3 DNA is TGTGCCAGCAGCTCTACTAACTATGGCTACACCTTC. As protein: CASSSTNYGYTF. The chain carries TRBV11-2 and TRBJ1-2, with no clear D. This CDR3 spans 12 amino acids. From germline, CDR1 is SGHAT and CDR2 FQNNGV. Trimming took 4 bases from V and 0 from J, leaving 3 bases between them.

This clone has a handful of counts. The gene calls are TRBV5-1 and TRBJ1-6, with TRBD1 matching 7 bases. J gave up 7 bases and V 0 bases, and 1 base lay outside the gene matches. Per the germline V gene, CDR1 is SGHRS and CDR2 is YFSETQ. This CDR3 is 14 amino acids long. The CDR3 nucleotides are TGCGCCAGCAGCTTGGGACAGGGAAATTCACCCCTCCACTTT. It yields the protein CASSLGQGNSPLHF.

The chain is built from TRBV12-3 or TRBV12-4 and TRBJ2-1; 7 positions agree with TRBD2. The V segment lost 2 bases and the J segment 9 bases; nucleotides outside the gene matches: 4. This CDR3 has 13 amino acids. CDR3 DNA: TGTGCCAGCAGTTTACCAGCGGGAAGTGAGCAGTTCTTC. Its translation: CASSLPAGSEQFF.

The CDR3 region is CASSLGQGRYGYTF. CDR3 DNA sequence: TGTGCCAGCAGCTTAGGCCAGGGTCGGTATGGCTACACCTTC. This chain uses TRBV13 with TRBJ1-2, with TRBD1 as a possible D gene (5 bases). V lost 0 bases to trimming and J lost 5 bases, with 10 bases between them. Germline CDR1 PRHDT, CDR2 FYEKMQ (reference sequence). The CDR3 length is 14 residues.

This chain connects TRBV29-1 to TRBJ2-1; D remains ambiguous. V lost 4 bases and J lost 8, with 15 bases in between. The length of the CDR3 is 13 residues. Looked up from germline, CDR1 is SQVTM and CDR2 is ANQGSEA. The CDR3 DNA reads as TGCAGCGTTGTGACACCCCCTTGGGATGAGCAGTTCTTC. Encoded protein: CSVVTPPWDEQFF.

The rearrangement links TRBV9 to TRBJ2-3; 10 nucleotides line up with TRBD2. The junction had 12 bases not matched to a gene; V was cut back by 4 bases and J by 1 base. The CDR3 has 18 amino acids. Germline CDR1 reads SGDLS; CDR2 reads YYNGEE. CDR3 nucleotide sequence: TGTGCCAGCAGCCCTCGTGGGACTAGCGAAATTGGCACAGATACGCAGTATTTT. Protein product: CASSPRGTSEIGTDTQYF.

V is TRBV30 and J is TRBJ1-2, with TRBD1 identical over 8 bases. The V gene end was trimmed by 5 bases and the J gene end by 4 bases; junction bases not matched to a gene: 18. From germline, CDR1 is GTSNPN and CDR2 SVGIG (reference sequence). The CDR3 runs 17 residues. DNA for the CDR3: TGTGCCTGGGACGGTGTAATGGGACAGGCCCGGAGCTATGGCTACACCTTC. This codes for CAWDGVMGQARSYGYTF.

The chain recombines TRBV9 with TRBJ2-7, with TRBD2 identical over 9 bases. Germline V gene data show CDR1 as SGDLS and CDR2 as YYNGEE. Trimming removed 0 bases from V and 2 bases from J; junction bases left unmatched: 6. The CDR3 has 16 amino acids. CDR3 protein: CASSVGGGRETYEQYF. Here the CDR3 DNA reads TGTGCCAGCAGCGTAGGGGGCGGGAGGGAAACCTACGAGCAGTACTTC.

The genes are TRBV6-6 and TRBJ2-6; D may be TRBD1 (7 bases). The germline V gene has CDR1 MNHNY and CDR2 SVGAGI (reference sequence). Trimming removed 3 bases at V and 4 bases at J, with 13 bases between. The CDR3 spans 16 residues. The CDR3 coding sequence is TGTGCCAGCAGTTATGAACAGGGGAGGGGGGCCAACGTCCTGACTTTC. Encoded protein: CASSYEQGRGANVLTF.

The rearrangement uses TRBV9 and TRBJ2-3; tentatively, D is TRBD2 (5 bases). Germline V gives CDR1 SGDLS, CDR2 YYNGEE. CDR3 length: 13 amino acids. The V gene lost 2 bases and the J gene lost 6 bases, with 10 bases spanning the gap. CDR3 region: CASSVPGSDTQYF. CDR3 bases: TGTGCCAGCAGCGTTCCGGGATCGGATACGCAGTATTTT.

This chain links TRBV6-5 with TRBJ1-4; D is ambiguous. The CDR3 totals 13 residues. Germline-derived CDR1 and CDR2 are MNHEY and SVGAGI. Trimming left V 7 bases short and J 4 bases short, with 10 bases between. The CDR3 sequence: CASKDRGNEKLFF. CDR3 coding DNA: TGTGCCAGCAAGGACCGGGGTAATGAAAAACTGTTTTTT.

The rearrangement links TRBV5-1 to TRBJ2-2; 7 positions agree with TRBD2. The CDR3 loop spans 17 amino acids. With 0 bases clipped from V and 6 bases from J, the junction kept 11 bases outside the gene matches. Germline assignment: CDR1 SGHRS and CDR2 YFSETQ. In nucleotides, the CDR3 is TGCGCCAGCAGCTTGGCCCCAGGACTAGTGATCGCCGGGGAGCTGTTTTTT. Residues: CASSLAPGLVIAGELFF.

This chain joins TRBV13 and TRBJ2-3; 9 bases map to TRBD2. Germline lookup yields CDR1 PRHDT and CDR2 FYEKMQ (reference sequence). The CDR3 totals 17 residues. V gave up 4 bases and J gave up 2 bases; unmatched junction bases: 10. Written as DNA, the CDR3 is TGTGCCAGCAGCTCAATCACCGGGACTAGCCCCACAGATACGCAGTATTTT. Amino acids: CASSSITGTSPTDTQYF. The full variable domain, with the rest looked up from reference TRBV13 and TRBJ2-3, is AAGVIQSPRHLIKEKRETATLKCYPIPRHDTVYWYQQGPGQDPQFLISFYEKMQSDKGSIPDRFSAQQFSDYHSELNMSSLELGDSALYFCASSSITGTSPTDTQYFGPGTRLTVL.

The chain joins TRBV5-1 to TRBJ2-7; TRBD2 is a possible D gene (5 bases). The V and J ends lost 0 bases and 5 bases respectively, with 15 bases between them. CDR1 and CDR2 from the germline V gene are SGHRS and YFSETQ. The CDR3 is made up of 15 amino acids. CDR3 protein: CASSLATGSTDEQYF. DNA of the CDR3: TGCGCCAGCAGCTTGGCGACGGGGAGTACAGACGAGCAGTACTTC.

This clone has only one observation. The chain employs TRBV3-1 (or the pseudogene TRBV3-2) and TRBJ2-1; D is undetermined. Trimming took off 1 base at V and 4 bases at J, with 17 bases between the two ends. This CDR3 is 17 amino acids long. CDR1 and CDR2 from the germline V gene are LGHDT and YNNKEL (reference sequence). The CDR3, as DNA: TGTGCCAGCAGCCAAGGAGCAGGCTCCCGCCATTACAATGAGCAGTTCTTC. It codes for CASSQGAGSRHYNEQFF.

The chain employs TRBV28 and TRBJ2-3; 12 nucleotides agree with TRBD2. Trimming at V came to 4 bases and at J to 2 bases, leaving 10 bases not matched to a gene. Germline loops: CDR1 MDHEN, CDR2 SYDVKM. The CDR3 sequence is 18 residues long. CDR3 protein: CASSSTSGSFRPTDTQYF. DNA of the CDR3: TGTGCCAGCAGTTCGACTAGCGGGAGTTTTAGGCCCACAGATACGCAGTATTTT.

The V gene is TRBV6-6, the J gene TRBJ1-4; tentatively, D is TRBD1 (6 bases). CDR1 and CDR2 from the germline V gene are MNHNY and SVGAGI (reference sequence). The CDR3 contains 14 residues. The ends were cut back, 4 bases at V and 6 bases at J, with 12 bases in the middle. The CDR3 bases are TGTGCCAGCAGTTCCGGGACATTGTATGAAAAACTGTTTTTT. As protein: CASSSGTLYEKLFF.

The chain links TRBV9 to TRBJ2-7, with 8 bases aligning to TRBD2. The CDR3 runs to 14 residues. The V and J ends lost 4 bases and 3 bases, in that order; junction bases with no gene match: 6. Germline CDR1 reads SGDLS; CDR2 reads YYNGEE. The CDR3 loop reads CASSPRTSYYEQYF. CDR3 DNA: TGTGCCAGCAGCCCTCGGACTAGCTACTACGAGCAGTACTTC.

As concerns this clone: Relative to the germline gene, one junction end is altered; a read error may explain this. DNA for the CDR3: TGTGCCAGCAGGTGGCGGGGTGATGGAAACGCCATATATTTT. This translates into CASRWRGDGNAIYF. This rearrangement joins TRBV6-5 to TRBJ1-3; D is uncertain. Germline values: CDR1 MNHEY, CDR2 SVGAGI. CDR3 size: 14 residues.